This record covers a single T cell receptor beta chain. Measured with immunoSEQ multiplex PCR; TCRdb has only the in-frame clones, and not every one. This sample carries 150,000 to 200,000 clones, about 82% of them seen once, and the ten largest clones take approximately 8.1%. This sample is part of a study of blood T cell repertoires in COVID-19. Turning to the study itself: The United States, Italy and Spain supplied acute and convalescent COVID-19 samples. T cells, B-cell-depleted T cells, or PBMCs supplied cDNA or gDNA.

The Seattle patients, enrolled during active infection, were followed longitudinally. The CDR3 has 14 amino acids. Germline CDR1 and CDR2: MNHNY and SVGAGI (reference sequence). V shed 2 bases and J 7 bases; nucleotides not matched to a gene: 4. The rearrangement joins TRBV6-6 to TRBJ1-3, with TRBD1 matching 8 bases. The sequence came from a woman older than 75 with COVID-19, enrolled during active disease. Sequenced sample: peripheral blood. CDR3 sequence reads: CASSYQGAFNTIYF. CDR3 coding DNA: TGTGCCAGCAGTTACCAGGGGGCCTTCAACACCATATATTTT.